The 8 T cell receptor beta chains presented below share a single source sample, sequenced in a study of Graves' ophthalmopathy and Graves' hyperthyroidism. Amplification of the TCR beta CDR3 regions used RNA transcripts (as template). The authors performed first-round RT-PCR with HTBI primers and then a second-round multiplex PCR. MiXCR, applied by TCRdb to the multiplex PCR reads, yields one record per CDR3 protein. Altogether 740,000 or so distinct CDR3 sequences are present, roughly 41% being singletons, with the ten largest covering approximately 43%. The specimen was peripheral blood. These receptors came from an adult man with Graves' ophthalmopathy.

This clonotype was picked up many times. The CDR3 sequence is CAISLNAEGAYEQYF. The DNA for the CDR3 is TGTGCCATCAGTTTAAATGCCGAGGGGGCCTACGAGCAGTACTTC. This chain connects TRBV10-3 to TRBJ2-7, with D possibly matching TRBD1 (6 bases). V was trimmed by 5 bases and J by 2 bases, leaving 16 bases between them. CDR1 and CDR2 from the germline V gene are ENHRY and SYGVKD. The CDR3 consists of 15 residues.

The rearrangement links TRBV12-3 or TRBV12-4 to TRBJ1-5; 7 bases match TRBD1. The length of the CDR3 is 16 residues. Trimming cost V 7 bases and J 4 bases; bases outside gene matches: 13. The DNA for the CDR3 is TGTGCCAGCAAGGCGGAGACAGGGATGGGAAATCAGCCCCAGCATTTT. The encoded protein is CASKAETGMGNQPQHF.

Worth noting for this clonotype: A much larger clone lies a single base off, so this may be a read error. This rearrangement joins TRBV29-1 to TRBJ1-1, with TRBD1 identical over 9 bases. Germline loops: CDR1 SQVTM, CDR2 ANQGSEA. This CDR3 region has 13 residues. CDR3 in DNA: TGCAGCGCAACAGGGGGCAGAGGGACTGAAGCTTCCTTT. Its translation is CSATGGRGTEASF.

The rearrangement links TRBV10-1 to TRBJ2-5; TRBD1 matches at 11 bases. Per the germline V gene, CDR1 is WNHNN and CDR2 is SYGVQD (reference sequence). V trimming: 6 bases; J trimming: 7 bases; junction bases outside the gene matches: 13. The CDR3 runs 16 residues. In DNA form, the CDR3 reads TGCGCCAGCAGGGGCTACACGGACAGGGGGCGGGGGACCCAGTACTTC. Protein product: CASRGYTDRGRGTQYF.

This clonotype was recorded a few times. One end of the junction varies from germline; a read error may be responsible. CDR3 in DNA: TGCGCCAGCAGTTCCCTAGCGGGGGGGGGATACGAGCAGTACTTC. Translated: CASSSLAGGGYEQYF. The genes are TRBV7-9 and TRBJ2-7; TRBD2 matches 12 bases. The CDR3 is 15 amino acids. Germline CDR1 SEHNR, CDR2 FQNEAQ (reference sequence).

The rearrangement uses TRBV2 and TRBJ2-5; no firm D call. The V gene's germline CDR1 is SNHLY and CDR2 FYNNEI. This CDR3 contains 14 residues. Trimming pared 6 bases from V and 3 bases from J, leaving 14 bases between. CDR3 coding DNA: TGTGCCAGCAGCTTGGGTACTAATAAAGAGACCCAGTACTTC. The encoded protein is CASSLGTNKETQYF.

This clonotype was seen a few times. The rearrangement uses TRBV7-2 and TRBJ2-7; 9 nucleotides align to TRBD1. Trimming removed 6 bases from V and 4 bases from J; junction bases left unmatched: 13. The CDR3 consists of 16 residues. Looked up from germline, CDR1 is SGHTA and CDR2 is FQGNSA. In DNA, the CDR3 is TGTGCCAGCAGTTCAAATATACAGGGGGCTGTGTACGAGCAGTACTTC. It yields the protein CASSSNIQGAVYEQYF.

In this sample, this clonotype turned up many times. This rearrangement joins TRBV29-1 to TRBJ1-1, with D possibly TRBD1 on 6 matching bases. The V and J ends lost 3 bases and 3 bases respectively, with 11 bases between them. The CDR3 has 13 residues. Germline loops: CDR1 SQVTM, CDR2 ANQGSEA. CDR3 in amino acids: CSVDKQGYTEAFF. CDR3 coding DNA: TGCAGCGTTGATAAGCAGGGGTACACTGAAGCTTTCTTT.